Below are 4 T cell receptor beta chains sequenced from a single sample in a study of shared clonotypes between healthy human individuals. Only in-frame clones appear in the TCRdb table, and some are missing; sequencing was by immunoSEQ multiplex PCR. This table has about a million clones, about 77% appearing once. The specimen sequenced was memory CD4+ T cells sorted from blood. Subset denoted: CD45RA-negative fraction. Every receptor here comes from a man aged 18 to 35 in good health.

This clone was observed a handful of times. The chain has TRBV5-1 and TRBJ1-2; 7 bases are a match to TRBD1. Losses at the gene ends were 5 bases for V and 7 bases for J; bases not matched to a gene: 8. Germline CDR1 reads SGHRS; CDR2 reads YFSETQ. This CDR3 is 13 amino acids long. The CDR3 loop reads CASSSTGASGYTF. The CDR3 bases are TGCGCCAGCAGTTCCACAGGGGCCTCTGGCTACACCTTC.

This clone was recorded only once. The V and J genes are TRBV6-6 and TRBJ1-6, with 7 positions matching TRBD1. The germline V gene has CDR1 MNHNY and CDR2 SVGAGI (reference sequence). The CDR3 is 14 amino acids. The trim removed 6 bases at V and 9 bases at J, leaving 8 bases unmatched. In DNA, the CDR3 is TGTGCCAGCAGCCCTGGGACAGCTGGTTCACCCCTCCACTTT. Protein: CASSPGTAGSPLHF.

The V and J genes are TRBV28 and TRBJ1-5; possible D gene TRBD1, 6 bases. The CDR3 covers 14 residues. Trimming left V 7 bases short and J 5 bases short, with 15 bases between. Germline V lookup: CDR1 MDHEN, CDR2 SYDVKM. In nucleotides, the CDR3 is TGTGCCAGCAAGAGGAGGGAGGGGGATCAGCCCCAGCATTTT. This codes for CASKRREGDQPQHF.

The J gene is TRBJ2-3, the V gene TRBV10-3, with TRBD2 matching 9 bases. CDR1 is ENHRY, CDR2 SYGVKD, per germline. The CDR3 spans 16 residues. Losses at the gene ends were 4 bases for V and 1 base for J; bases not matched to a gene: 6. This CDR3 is CAISAIAGVGTDTQYF. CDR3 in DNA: TGTGCCATCAGTGCTATAGCGGGAGTCGGCACAGATACGCAGTATTTT.